This note documents a single TCR beta chain sequence. What it binds is not known. There were TCR beta CDR3 regions amplified from RNA transcripts. HTBI primers were employed in a first-round RT-PCR of the TCR CDR3. TCRdb reprocessed the multiplex PCR reads via MiXCR and lists one record per CDR3 protein. The sample holds a few hundred thousand distinct CDR3 sequences, 25% seen once. In making diagnoses, clinical symptoms, serum thyroxine and TRAb, thyroid ultrasound and orbital computed tomography were all used. These data come from a study of T cells in Graves' hyperthyroidism and ophthalmopathy. Broader study findings: Prediction of ophthalmopathy progression came a median around 6.1 months pre-onset.

Trimming stripped 3 bases from V and 5 bases from J, with 8 bases between. Germline V gene data show CDR1 as SQVTM and CDR2 as ANQGSEA. The CDR3 sequence is 12 residues long. The sample was blood. The rearrangement uses TRBV29-1 and TRBJ2-4; TRBD2 is a possible D gene (5 bases). This sequence originates from a man over 45 with Graves' hyperthyroidism. CDR3 in DNA: TGCAGCGTTGACGCGGGTGAAAACATTCAGTACTTC. It is translated as CSVDAGENIQYF.